These T cell receptor beta chains were read from a single sample in a study of identical twins. TCRdb re-called the 5' RACE reads with MiXCR, one entry per CDR3 protein. The sample carries hundreds of thousands of distinct CDR3 sequences, just over 7% recorded once. The same sample was also used in a study of yellow fever vaccine responses in identical twins.

Material for sequencing was PBMCs. The receptors shown here come from a woman aged 18-30 years in good health. Both conserved end residues are trimmed from each CDR3.

V,J,CDR3
TRBV12-3/TRBV12-4,TRBJ1-2,ASSPPTGHYGYT
TRBV11-1,TRBJ2-3,ASSPGLAGAYSTDTQY
TRBV20-1,TRBJ1-2,SAQTGDYGYT
TRBV6-5,TRBJ2-5,ASSLTSVQETQY
TRBV6-5,TRBJ1-6,ASSYSDSNSPLH
TRBV4-1,TRBJ2-2,ASSQVQVGIGGELF
TRBV27,TRBJ1-1,ASSSTGVPSEAF
TRBV5-1,TRBJ2-1,ASSIGQGMDEQF
TRBV7-9,TRBJ2-1,ASSLAGGINEQF
TRBV4-2,TRBJ2-7,ASSQESGSSYEQY
TRBV20-1,TRBJ2-1,SASSGRAYNEQF
TRBV6-5,TRBJ2-5,ASKSYQETQY
TRBV28,TRBJ1-4,ASSFFQEKLF
TRBV20-1,TRBJ2-4,SAPALLAKNILY
TRBV20-1,TRBJ2-3,SFLRGAGISTDTQY
TRBV5-5,TRBJ1-2,ASSSETGTQSFGYT
TRBV5-1,TRBJ1-2,ASSLAPGLGTANYGYT
TRBV24-1,TRBJ2-3,ATSYREKGTDTQY
TRBV25-1,TRBJ2-3,ASSEYGSTDTQY
TRBV5-5,TRBJ1-6,ASSFTATLNSPLH
TRBV15,TRBJ2-1,ATSTYKTGAIYNEQF
TRBV9,TRBJ1-1,ASSVATAGSLEGAEAF
TRBV7-9,TRBJ1-3,ASNLQAGLSGNTIY
TRBV5-6,TRBJ1-6,ASSLVEGHSPLH
TRBV5-6,TRBJ1-3,ASSLPVSSGNTIY
TRBV12-3/TRBV12-4,TRBJ1-1,ASSPDYRLVTEAF
TRBV11-2,TRBJ2-3,ASSNLEDRVRDTQY
TRBV2,TRBJ1-1,ASSRDRGGHTEAF
TRBV6-1,TRBJ2-2,ASSMFGLAEYTGELF
TRBV4-1,TRBJ1-3,ASSQEGPPGISGNTIY
TRBV20-1,TRBJ1-5,SARVGGLNQPQH
TRBV28,TRBJ2-7,ASKTGLSGEQY
TRBV20-1,TRBJ2-1,SASTPGVSGSSYNEQF
TRBV12-3/TRBV12-4,TRBJ1-3,ASSLGIPGNTIY
TRBV7-9,TRBJ2-6,ASSPGQSSGANVLT
TRBV11-2,TRBJ1-1,ASSLAAGVMNTEAF
TRBV20-1,TRBJ2-2,SGYRGNTGELF
TRBV20-1,TRBJ2-5,SARAALETQY
TRBV7-8,TRBJ2-3,ASSYFSGVTDTQY
TRBV13,TRBJ2-2,ASSSRGNGELF
TRBV5-1,TRBJ2-3,ASRTSGGSTDTQY
TRBV7-6,TRBJ2-3,ASSLSGALTDTQY
TRBV10-3,TRBJ2-2,AISERRENTGELF
TRBV12-3/TRBV12-4,TRBJ2-2,ASSLFGTKNTGELF
TRBV10-2,TRBJ2-1,ASSEGTASSYNEQF
TRBV12-3/TRBV12-4,TRBJ2-1,ASRAQGESSYNEQF
TRBV6-2/TRBV6-3,TRBJ1-5,ASSSVGPQH
TRBV19,TRBJ2-1,ASTSGGNEQF
TRBV6-5,TRBJ2-3,ASSYQPGSGRRTDTQY
TRBV29-1,TRBJ2-7,SVTEHSSYEQY
TRBV5-1,TRBJ2-2,ASSSSTISGNTGELF
TRBV13,TRBJ2-3,ASRRSRAPTSTDTQY
TRBV20-1,TRBJ1-5,SALIATERDNQPQH
TRBV3-1,TRBJ2-1,ASSQASGPYNEQF
TRBV10-3,TRBJ2-1,AISVETSGPSSYNEQF
TRBV2,TRBJ1-4,ASSVSYTNEKLF
TRBV11-2,TRBJ2-3,ASSFRGGQGASTDTQY